This TCR beta chain emerged from a study of lung T cells in sarcoidosis with Löfgren's syndrome. In this sample, this clonotype turned up once. The junction departs from germline at one end; a sequencing error may be responsible. TCRdb independently ran MiXCR on the reads; one entry per CDR3 protein. The sample has around 60,000 distinct CDR3 sequences; around 21% are singletons. Germline CDR1 and CDR2: SGHDT and YYEEEE. CDR3 length: 17 residues. This rearrangement joins TRBV5-6 to TRBJ2-1; 9 bases align to TRBD2. The sequence derives from a human donor with sarcoidosis (Löfgren's syndrome or another form), or a control subject (not recorded which). The specimen was CD4+ T cells from PBMCs. CDR3 DNA: TGTGCCGGCAGCTTACATCGCGGGGGGGCCCCCTACAATGAGCAGTTCTTC. It codes for CAGSLHRGGAPYNEQFF.